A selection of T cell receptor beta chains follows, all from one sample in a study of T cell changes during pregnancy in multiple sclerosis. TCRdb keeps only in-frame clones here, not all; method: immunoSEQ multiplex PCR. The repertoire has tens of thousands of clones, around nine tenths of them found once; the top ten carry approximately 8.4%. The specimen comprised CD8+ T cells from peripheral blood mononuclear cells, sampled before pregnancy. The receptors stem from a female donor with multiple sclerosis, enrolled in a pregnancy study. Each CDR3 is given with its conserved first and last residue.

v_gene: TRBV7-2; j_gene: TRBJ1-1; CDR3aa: CASSLASSPMNTEAFF
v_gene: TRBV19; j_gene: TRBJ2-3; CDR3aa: CASSIVQGDTQYF
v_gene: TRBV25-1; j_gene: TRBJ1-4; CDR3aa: CASSKPIQGSVTNEKLFF
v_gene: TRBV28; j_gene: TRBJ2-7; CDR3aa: CASNLPGPTGGSYEQYF
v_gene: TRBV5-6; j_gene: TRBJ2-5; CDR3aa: CASSLVEGRGSGGETQYF
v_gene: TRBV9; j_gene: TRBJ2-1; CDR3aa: CASSVAGGGHNEQFF
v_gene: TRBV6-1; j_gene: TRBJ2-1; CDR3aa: CASSEYGYNEQFF
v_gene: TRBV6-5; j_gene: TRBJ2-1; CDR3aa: CASKGADYNEQFF
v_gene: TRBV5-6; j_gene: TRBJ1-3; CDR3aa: CASSLSGRGSRRNTIYF
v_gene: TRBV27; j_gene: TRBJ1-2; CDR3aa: CASSPGLNYGYTF
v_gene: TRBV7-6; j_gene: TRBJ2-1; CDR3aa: CASSSAGQGPSYNEQFF
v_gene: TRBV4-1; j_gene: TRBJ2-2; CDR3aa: CASSQGGLNTGELFF
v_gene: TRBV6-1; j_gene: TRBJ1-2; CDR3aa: CASSEEGAGVDYGYTF
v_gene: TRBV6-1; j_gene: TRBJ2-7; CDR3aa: CASSQGGVQVHEQYF
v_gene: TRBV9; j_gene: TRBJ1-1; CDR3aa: CASSADTGTENTEAFF
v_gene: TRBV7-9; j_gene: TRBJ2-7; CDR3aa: CASSPREAGESYEQYF
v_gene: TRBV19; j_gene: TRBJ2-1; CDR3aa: CASSKTSGSFDEQFF
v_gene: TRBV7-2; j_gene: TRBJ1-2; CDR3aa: CASSLSGVNYGYTF
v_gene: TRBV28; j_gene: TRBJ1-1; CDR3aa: CASSLVGPEAFF
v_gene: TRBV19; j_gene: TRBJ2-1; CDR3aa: CASSIGQVNEQFF
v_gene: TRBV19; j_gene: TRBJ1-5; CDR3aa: CASSIETAHSNQPQHF
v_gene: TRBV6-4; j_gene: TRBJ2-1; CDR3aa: CATSSGGGGNNEQFF
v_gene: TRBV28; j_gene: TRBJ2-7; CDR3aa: CASSSPLSGEGQTPHEQYF
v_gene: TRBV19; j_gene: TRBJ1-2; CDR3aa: CASQTGVNGYTF
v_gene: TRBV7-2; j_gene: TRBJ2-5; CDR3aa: CASSAGTGYETQYF
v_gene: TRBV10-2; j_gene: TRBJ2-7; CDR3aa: CASSPGLAVPHEQYF
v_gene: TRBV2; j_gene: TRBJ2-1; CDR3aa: CASSQAGADYNEQFF
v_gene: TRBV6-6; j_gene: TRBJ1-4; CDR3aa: CASSYSGGALPEKLFF
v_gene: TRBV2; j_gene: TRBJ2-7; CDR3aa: CASSEASSDRAPYEQYF
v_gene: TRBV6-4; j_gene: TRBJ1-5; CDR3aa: CASSPGADSNQPQHF
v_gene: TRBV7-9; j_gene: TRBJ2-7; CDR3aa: CASSQGAYEQYF
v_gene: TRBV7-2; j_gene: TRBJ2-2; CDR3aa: CASSPWTSGTGELFF
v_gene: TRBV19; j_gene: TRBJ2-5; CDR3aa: CASCGQAGPQETQYF
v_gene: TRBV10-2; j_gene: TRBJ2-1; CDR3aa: CATSPGVNNEQFF
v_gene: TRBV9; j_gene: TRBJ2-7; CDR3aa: CASSVAEDEQYF
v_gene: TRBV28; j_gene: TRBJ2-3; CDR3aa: CATEGLAGPDTQYF
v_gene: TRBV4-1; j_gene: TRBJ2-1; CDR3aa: CASSQSGTGWYNEQFF
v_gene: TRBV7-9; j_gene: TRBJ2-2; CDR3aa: CASSPTFSDTGELFF
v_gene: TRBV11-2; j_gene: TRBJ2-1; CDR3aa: CASSSRFDNEQFF
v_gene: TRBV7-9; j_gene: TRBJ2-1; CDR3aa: CASSSGVNEQFF
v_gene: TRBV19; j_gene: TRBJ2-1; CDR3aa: CASSITGDKQFF
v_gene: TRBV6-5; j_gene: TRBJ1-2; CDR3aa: CASSQGQFVYGYTF
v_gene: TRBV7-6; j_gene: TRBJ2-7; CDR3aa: CASSSRTGGSYEQYF
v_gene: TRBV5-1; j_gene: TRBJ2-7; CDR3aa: CASSLFLQGDYEQYF
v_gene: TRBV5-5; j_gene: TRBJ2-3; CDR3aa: CASSLEGLARDTQYF
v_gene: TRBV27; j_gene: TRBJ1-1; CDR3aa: CASSFSASAEAFF
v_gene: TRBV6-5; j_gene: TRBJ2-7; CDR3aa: CASSYDRRYKQYF
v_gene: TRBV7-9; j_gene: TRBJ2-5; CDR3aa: CASSPGLADLQETQYF
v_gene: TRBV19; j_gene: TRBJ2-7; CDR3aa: CASRTTGTGIYEQYF
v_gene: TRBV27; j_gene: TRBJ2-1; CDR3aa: CASSPIAGGPDNEQFF
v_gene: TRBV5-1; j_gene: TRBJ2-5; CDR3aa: CASSPEGGGGETQYF
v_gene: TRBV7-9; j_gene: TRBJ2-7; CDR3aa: CASTHTGLAGVEQYF
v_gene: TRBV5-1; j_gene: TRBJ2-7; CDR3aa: CASSPEVEYEQYF
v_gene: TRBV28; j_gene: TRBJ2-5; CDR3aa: CASSFLYSGTSGRQETQYF
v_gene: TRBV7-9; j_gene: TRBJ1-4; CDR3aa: CASSPHERGANEKLFF
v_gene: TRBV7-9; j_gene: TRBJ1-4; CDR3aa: CASSPLGGYGEKLFF
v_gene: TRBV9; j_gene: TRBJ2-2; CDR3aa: CASSGYRATGELFF
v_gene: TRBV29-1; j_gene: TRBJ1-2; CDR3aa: CSVEDWDRGVYGYTF